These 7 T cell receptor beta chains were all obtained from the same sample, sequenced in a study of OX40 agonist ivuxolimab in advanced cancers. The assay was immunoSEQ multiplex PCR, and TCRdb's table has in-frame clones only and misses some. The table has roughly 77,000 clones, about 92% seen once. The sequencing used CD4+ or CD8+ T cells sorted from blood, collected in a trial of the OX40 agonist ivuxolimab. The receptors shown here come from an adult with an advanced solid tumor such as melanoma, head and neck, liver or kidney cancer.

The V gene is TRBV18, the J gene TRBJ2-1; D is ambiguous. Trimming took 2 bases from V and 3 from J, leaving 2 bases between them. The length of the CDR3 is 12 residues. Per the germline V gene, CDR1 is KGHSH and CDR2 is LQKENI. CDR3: CASSPGYNEQFF. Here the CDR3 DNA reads TGTGCCAGCTCACCAGGCTACAATGAGCAGTTCTTC.

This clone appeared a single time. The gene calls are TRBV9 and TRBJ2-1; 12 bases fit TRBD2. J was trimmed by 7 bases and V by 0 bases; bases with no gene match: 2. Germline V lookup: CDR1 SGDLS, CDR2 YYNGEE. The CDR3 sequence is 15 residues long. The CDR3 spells CASSVVLAGGNEQFF. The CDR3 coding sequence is TGTGCCAGCAGCGTAGTACTAGCGGGAGGAAATGAGCAGTTCTTC.

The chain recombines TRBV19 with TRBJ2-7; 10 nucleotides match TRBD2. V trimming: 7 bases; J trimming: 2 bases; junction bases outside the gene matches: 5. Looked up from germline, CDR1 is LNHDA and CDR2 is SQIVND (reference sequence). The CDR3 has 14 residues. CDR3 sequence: CASKEAGGPYEQYF. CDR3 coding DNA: TGTGCCAGTAAAGAAGCGGGAGGGCCCTACGAGCAGTACTTC.

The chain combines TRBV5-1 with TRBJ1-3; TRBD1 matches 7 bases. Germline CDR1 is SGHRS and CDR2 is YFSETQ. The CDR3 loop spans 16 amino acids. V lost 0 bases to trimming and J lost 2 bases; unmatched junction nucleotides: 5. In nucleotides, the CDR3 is TGCGCCAGCAGCTTGGATAGACAGGGAACTGGAAACACCATATATTTT. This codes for CASSLDRQGTGNTIYF.

CDR3 in amino acids: CASSGDREEAQHF. CDR3 DNA: TGTGCCAGTAGTGGGGACAGGGAGGAGGCCCAGCATTTT. V usage is TRBV19 and J usage is TRBJ1-5; 9 bases line up with TRBD1. Germline-derived CDR1 and CDR2 are LNHDA and SQIVND (reference sequence). Trimming at V came to 5 bases and at J to 11 bases, leaving 7 bases not matched to a gene. The CDR3 totals 13 residues. Filled out from reference TRBV19 and TRBJ1-5, the complete variable domain reads DGGITQSPKYLFRKEGQNVTLSCEQNLNHDAMYWYRQDPGQGLRLIYYSQIVNDFQKGDIAEGYSVSREKKESFPLTVTSAQKNPTAFYLCASSGDREEAQHFGDGTRLSIL.

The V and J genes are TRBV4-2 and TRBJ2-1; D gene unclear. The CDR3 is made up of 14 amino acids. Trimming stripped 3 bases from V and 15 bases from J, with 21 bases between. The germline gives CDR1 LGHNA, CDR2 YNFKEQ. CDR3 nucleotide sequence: TGTGCCAGCAGCCAGATGAGCTCCGGGTCTGTTATGTTCTTC. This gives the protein CASSQMSSGSVMFF.

CDR3 sequence reads: CASSLDGRPGKLFF. The CDR3 nucleotides are TGTGCCAGCTCATTGGACGGACGTCCGGGGAAACTGTTTTTT. This sequence joins TRBV4-2 and TRBJ1-4; the D is unclear. This CDR3 has 14 residues. Trimming cost V 8 bases and J 11 bases, with 21 bases left between them. Germline values: CDR1 LGHNA, CDR2 YNFKEQ.